The 20 T cell receptor beta chains given below trace back to one sample, sequenced in a study of blood T cell repertoires in COVID-19. Libraries were prepared by immunoSEQ multiplex PCR; TCRdb keeps only in-frame clonotypes and omits some of them. This sample has approximately 130,000 clones, with more than 60% found just once. Source material: peripheral blood. The origin of the receptors is a woman in her 70s with acute or convalescent COVID-19.

The gene calls are TRBV5-1 and TRBJ2-3; D call uncertain. CDR1 SGHRS and CDR2 YFSETQ come from the germline V gene. Trimming took 4 bases from V and 2 from J, leaving 14 bases between them. The CDR3 runs 15 residues. Here the CDR3 DNA reads TGCGCCAGCAGCCCGATCGGCGGCGACACAGATACGCAGTATTTT. Its translation: CASSPIGGDTDTQYF. The complete variable domain, with remaining parts taken from reference TRBV5-1 and TRBJ2-3, reads KAGVTQTPRYLIKTRGQQVTLSCSPISGHRSVSWYQQTPGQGLQFLFEYFSETQRNKGNFPGRFSGRQFSNSRSEMNVSTLELGDSALYLCASSPIGGDTDTQYFGPGTRLTVL.

The chain is built from TRBV12-3 or TRBV12-4 and TRBJ2-5, with TRBD1 matching over 8 bases. The CDR3 sequence is 13 residues long. V shed 5 bases and J 5 bases; nucleotides not matched to a gene: 4. The CDR3 loop reads CASSIGQGETQYF. DNA for the CDR3: TGTGCCAGCAGTATCGGACAGGGCGAGACCCAGTACTTC.

The genes are TRBV7-9 and TRBJ1-2; 7 positions agree with TRBD1. This CDR3 has 13 residues. Germline lookup yields CDR1 SEHNR and CDR2 FQNEAQ (reference sequence). The trim removed 1 base at V and 6 bases at J, leaving 2 bases unmatched. The CDR3 DNA is TGTGCCAGCAGCTTAGGAACAGGGGATGGCTACACCTTC. Translated, it gives CASSLGTGDGYTF.

This chain connects TRBV28 to TRBJ2-2, with 11 bases matching TRBD2. V trimming: 6 bases; J trimming: 0 bases; junction bases outside the gene matches: 3. The CDR3 spans 16 residues. Germline V lookup: CDR1 MDHEN, CDR2 SYDVKM. The CDR3 sequence: CASRTGLAANTGELFF. The CDR3 DNA reads as TGTGCCAGCAGGACGGGACTAGCGGCGAACACCGGGGAGCTGTTTTTT.

This chain connects TRBV5-3 to TRBJ2-5; D possibly corresponds to TRBD2 (5 bases). TRBV5-3 is annotated as an ORF whose role is uncertain. This CDR3 is built from 13 residues. Deletions cut 4 bases from V and 2 bases from J, with 9 bases between. The CDR3 sequence is CARSHREQETQYF. The CDR3 DNA is TGTGCCAGAAGCCACCGGGAACAAGAGACCCAGTACTTC.

This clone showed up many times. The genes are TRBV27 and TRBJ1-2, with TRBD1 as a possible D gene (5 bases). Germline V gives CDR1 MNHEY, CDR2 SMNVEV (reference sequence). Between the trimmed V and J ends, which lost 5 bases and 8 bases, there was a span of 15 bases. The CDR3 has 13 residues. The CDR3 bases are TGTGCCAGCAGTCCCCAGGGACTTTGGGGCTACACCTTC. This gives the protein CASSPQGLWGYTF.

V and J are TRBV9 and TRBJ2-7; 7 nucleotides line up with TRBD1. CDR1 is SGDLS, CDR2 YYNGEE, per germline. The CDR3 extends over 14 amino acids. Germline trimming cut 3 bases from V and 1 base from J; bases unmatched to any gene: 4. The CDR3 nucleotides read TGTGCCAGCAGCGACGGGACAGTATCCTACGAGCAGTACTTC. Translation gives CASSDGTVSYEQYF.

CDR3 nucleotides: TGCGCCAGCAGCCCGACAGGGGGCCTCGAAAAACTGTTTTTT. Translating it yields CASSPTGGLEKLFF. The chain links TRBV5-1 to TRBJ1-4, with 10 bases that match TRBD1. This CDR3 is 14 amino acids long. Per germline, CDR1 SGHRS and CDR2 YFSETQ. J was trimmed by 8 bases and V by 4 bases; bases with no gene match: 5. The variable domain in full, completed from reference TRBV5-1 and TRBJ1-4, reads KAGVTQTPRYLIKTRGQQVTLSCSPISGHRSVSWYQQTPGQGLQFLFEYFSETQRNKGNFPGRFSGRQFSNSRSEMNVSTLELGDSALYLCASSPTGGLEKLFFGSGTQLSVL.

The rearrangement joins TRBV24-1 to TRBJ1-5, with 8 bases matching TRBD1. Germline CDR1 reads KGHDR; CDR2 reads SFDVKD. The CDR3 consists of 17 residues. Unmatched junction bases numbered 6, after V lost 3 bases and J lost 0 bases. The CDR3 coding sequence is TGTGCCACCAGTGATGCCCAGGGGGCCCATAGCAATCAGCCCCAGCATTTT. Translating gives CATSDAQGAHSNQPQHF.

J is TRBJ2-3 and V is TRBV9; a possible D gene is TRBD2 (6 bases). Germline V CDR1 and CDR2: SGDLS, YYNGEE. The CDR3 is 14 amino acids. Trimming took off 2 bases at V and 5 bases at J, with 12 bases between the two ends. As DNA, the CDR3 is TGTGCCAGCAGCGTCGGGAGCATGGGAGATACGCAGTATTTT. This encodes CASSVGSMGDTQYF. The full variable domain, rest sourced from reference TRBV9 and TRBJ2-3, is DSGVTQTPKHLITATGQRVTLRCSPRSGDLSVYWYQQSLDQGLQFLIQYYNGEERAKGNILERFSAQQFPDLHSELNLSSLELGDSALYFCASSVGSMGDTQYFGPGTRLTVL.

The sample holds one count of this clone. V and J are TRBV6-5 and TRBJ1-1; 8 bases align to TRBD1. The V and J ends lost 6 bases and 4 bases, in that order; junction bases with no gene match: 7. Per the germline V gene, CDR1 is MNHEY and CDR2 is SVGAGI. The CDR3 consists of 14 residues. The CDR3 reads CASSPRGLVTEAFF. CDR3 in DNA: TGTGCCAGCAGCCCCAGGGGGCTCGTCACTGAAGCTTTCTTT.

This chain joins TRBV5-1 and TRBJ2-5; TRBD1 agrees at 11 bases. This CDR3 has 16 amino acids. The germline CDR1 and CDR2 sequences are SGHRS and YFSETQ. J was trimmed by 2 bases and V by 3 bases; bases with no gene match: 6. The CDR3 DNA reads as TGCGCCAGCAGCTCGGGACAGGGGGAAGCACAAGAGACCCAGTACTTC. Translation gives CASSSGQGEAQETQYF.

On this clone: Other nucleotide sequences from this sample produce the same CDR3. The chain recombines TRBV4-1 with TRBJ1-2; 7 bases fit TRBD1. Germline CDR1 MGHRA, CDR2 YSYEKL. With 2 bases clipped from V and 2 bases from J, the junction kept 5 bases outside the gene matches. This CDR3 comprises 15 residues. The CDR3 here is CASSQNRGANYGYTF. The CDR3 nucleotides are TGCGCCAGCAGCCAAAACAGGGGCGCCAACTATGGCTACACCTTC.

This clone was counted once. The chain couples TRBV2 to TRBJ1-1; D is uncertain. V shed 7 bases and J shed 3 bases, with 12 bases lying between them. Germline CDR1 SNHLY, CDR2 FYNNEI. The CDR3 runs to 13 residues. The CDR3 DNA is TGTGCCAGCACCCGGCTAGCGGACACTGAAGCTTTCTTT. Its translation: CASTRLADTEAFF.

The chain combines TRBV7-9 with TRBJ1-1; D is ambiguous. The CDR3 consists of 13 residues. Trimming left V 2 bases short and J 0 bases short, with 4 bases between. Germline CDR1 SEHNR, CDR2 FQNEAQ (reference sequence). As DNA, the CDR3 is TGTGCCAGCAGCTTACTTGTGAACACTGAAGCTTTCTTT. The encoded protein is CASSLLVNTEAFF.

The rearrangement uses TRBV5-1 and TRBJ1-1; possible D gene TRBD1, 6 bases. Trimming cost V 4 bases and J 5 bases, with 12 bases left between them. The CDR3 loop spans 13 amino acids. The V gene's germline CDR1 is SGHRS and CDR2 YFSETQ. The CDR3 DNA follows: TGCGCCAGCAGCATTCCAGGGGTTACTGAAGCTTTCTTT. Encoded protein: CASSIPGVTEAFF.

The J gene is TRBJ1-6, the V gene TRBV5-5, with 9 positions matching TRBD1. This CDR3 comprises 16 residues. Germline V gene data show CDR1 as SGHKS and CDR2 as YYEKEE (reference sequence). Trimming at V came to 4 bases and at J to 3 bases, leaving 5 bases not matched to a gene. CDR3 nucleotides: TGTGCCAGCAGCACGGACAGGGGAAGCTATAATTCACCCCTCCACTTT. Translated, it gives CASSTDRGSYNSPLHF.

The CDR3: CASSFSGQTYEQYF. As DNA, the CDR3 is TGTGCCAGCAGCTTCTCGGGACAGACTTACGAGCAGTACTTC. The chain combines TRBV7-2 with TRBJ2-7; 7 bases are shared with TRBD1. The germline V gene encodes CDR1 SGHTA and CDR2 FQGNSA. After removal of 3 bases from V and 4 bases from J, the junction contained 6 bases not matched to a gene. This CDR3 has 14 residues.

There are a few counts of this clone. The rearrangement joins TRBV7-8 to TRBJ1-4; D not certain. Trimming took 6 bases from V and 7 from J, leaving 12 bases between them. The CDR3 is 13 residues long. The germline V gene encodes CDR1 SGHVS and CDR2 FQNEAQ. CDR3 region: CASSLGGVEKLFF. CDR3 nucleotide sequence: TGTGCCAGCAGTCTAGGAGGTGTTGAAAAACTGTTTTTT.

The rearrangement links TRBV7-2 to TRBJ2-3; 9 positions match TRBD2. The germline CDR1 and CDR2 sequences are SGHTA and FQGNSA. Losses at the gene ends were 1 base for V and 6 bases for J; bases not matched to a gene: 5. The CDR3 consists of 15 residues. CDR3 residues: CASSLGGGAYDTQYF. CDR3 sequence (DNA): TGTGCCAGCAGCTTAGGCGGGGGGGCCTACGATACGCAGTATTTT.